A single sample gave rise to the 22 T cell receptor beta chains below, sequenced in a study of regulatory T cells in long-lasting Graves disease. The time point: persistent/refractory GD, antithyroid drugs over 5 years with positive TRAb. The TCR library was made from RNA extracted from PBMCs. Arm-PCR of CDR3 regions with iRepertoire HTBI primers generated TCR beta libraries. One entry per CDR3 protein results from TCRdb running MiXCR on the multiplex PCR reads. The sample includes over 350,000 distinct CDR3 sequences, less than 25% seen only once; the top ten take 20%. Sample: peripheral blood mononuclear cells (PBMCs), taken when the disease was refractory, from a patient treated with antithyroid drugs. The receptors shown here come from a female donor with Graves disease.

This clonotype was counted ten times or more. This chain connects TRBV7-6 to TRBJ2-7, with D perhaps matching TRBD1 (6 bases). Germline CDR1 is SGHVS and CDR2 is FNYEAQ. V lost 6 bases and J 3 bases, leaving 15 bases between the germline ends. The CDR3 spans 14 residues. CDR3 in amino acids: CASSPGGQLYEQYF. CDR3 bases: TGTGCCAGCAGTCCAGGCGGACAGCTCTACGAGCAGTACTTC. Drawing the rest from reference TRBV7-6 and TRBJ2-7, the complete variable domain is GAGVSQSPRYKVTKRGQDVALRCDPISGHVSLYWYRQALGQGPEFLTYFNYEAQQDKSGLPNDRFSAERPEGSISTLTIQRTEQRDSAMYRCASSPGGQLYEQYFGPGTRLTVT.

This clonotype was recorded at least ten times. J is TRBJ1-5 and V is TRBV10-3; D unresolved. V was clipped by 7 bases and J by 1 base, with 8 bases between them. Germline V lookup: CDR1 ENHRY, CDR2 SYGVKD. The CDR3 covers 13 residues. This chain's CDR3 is CAITAESNQPQHF. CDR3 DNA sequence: TGTGCCATCACGGCTGAGAGCAATCAGCCCCAGCATTTT.

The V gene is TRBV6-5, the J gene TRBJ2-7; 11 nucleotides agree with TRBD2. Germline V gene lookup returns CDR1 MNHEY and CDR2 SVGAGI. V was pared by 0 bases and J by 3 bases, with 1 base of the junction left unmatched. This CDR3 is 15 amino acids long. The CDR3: CASSYSLAGGYEQYF. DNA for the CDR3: TGTGCCAGCAGTTACTCCCTAGCGGGAGGCTACGAGCAGTACTTC.

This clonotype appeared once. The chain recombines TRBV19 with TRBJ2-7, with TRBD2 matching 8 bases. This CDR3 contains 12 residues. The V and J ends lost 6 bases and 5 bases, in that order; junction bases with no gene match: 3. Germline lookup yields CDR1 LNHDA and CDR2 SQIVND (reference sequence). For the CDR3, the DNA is TGTGCCAGTAGCCAACTAGCGGACGAGCAGTACTTC. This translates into CASSQLADEQYF.

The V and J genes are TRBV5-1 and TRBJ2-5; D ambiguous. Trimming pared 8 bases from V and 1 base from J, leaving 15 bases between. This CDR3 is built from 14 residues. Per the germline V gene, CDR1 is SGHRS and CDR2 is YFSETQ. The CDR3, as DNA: TGCGCCAGTGCCTTGATTCGGGTCCAAGAGACCCAGTACTTC. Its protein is CASALIRVQETQYF.

The CDR3 bases are TGTGCCAGCTCACCGAATATTTCCCCCGGGGAGCTGTTTTTT. Translation gives CASSPNISPGELFF. The chain combines TRBV18 with TRBJ2-2; D ambiguous. Germline V CDR1 and CDR2: KGHSH, LQKENI. Trimming removed 3 bases at V and 6 bases at J, with 11 bases between. CDR3 length equals 14 residues.

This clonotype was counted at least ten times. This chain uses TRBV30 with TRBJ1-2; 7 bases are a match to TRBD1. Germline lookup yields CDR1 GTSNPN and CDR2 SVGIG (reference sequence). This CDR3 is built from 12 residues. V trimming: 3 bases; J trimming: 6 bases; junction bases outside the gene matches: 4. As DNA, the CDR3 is TGTGCCTGGAGCCATACAGGGGATGGCTACACCTTC. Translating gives CAWSHTGDGYTF.

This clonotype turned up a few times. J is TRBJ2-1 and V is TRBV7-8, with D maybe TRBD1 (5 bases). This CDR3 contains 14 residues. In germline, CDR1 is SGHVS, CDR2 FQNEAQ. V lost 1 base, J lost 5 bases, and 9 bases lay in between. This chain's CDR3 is CASSLVNRHNEQFF. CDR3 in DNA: TGTGCCAGCAGCTTAGTAAACAGGCACAATGAGCAGTTCTTC.

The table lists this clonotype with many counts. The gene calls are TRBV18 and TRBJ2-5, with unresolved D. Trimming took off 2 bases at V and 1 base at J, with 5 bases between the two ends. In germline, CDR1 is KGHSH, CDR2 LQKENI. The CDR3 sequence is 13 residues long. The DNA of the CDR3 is TGTGCCAGCTCACCAGATGTCCAAGAGACCCAGTACTTC. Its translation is CASSPDVQETQYF.

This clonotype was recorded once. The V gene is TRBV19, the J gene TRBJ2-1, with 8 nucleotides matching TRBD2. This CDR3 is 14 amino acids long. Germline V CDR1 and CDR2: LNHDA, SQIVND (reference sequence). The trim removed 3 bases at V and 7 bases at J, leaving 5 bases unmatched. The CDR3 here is CASSIGLAPNEQFF. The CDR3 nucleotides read TGTGCCAGTAGTATTGGACTAGCCCCAAATGAGCAGTTCTTC.

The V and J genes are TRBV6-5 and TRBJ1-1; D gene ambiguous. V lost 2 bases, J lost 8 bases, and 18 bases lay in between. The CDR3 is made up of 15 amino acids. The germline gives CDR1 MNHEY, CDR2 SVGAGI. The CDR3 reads CASSYADGWLIEAFF. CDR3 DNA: TGTGCCAGCAGTTACGCGGACGGATGGTTGATAGAAGCTTTCTTT.

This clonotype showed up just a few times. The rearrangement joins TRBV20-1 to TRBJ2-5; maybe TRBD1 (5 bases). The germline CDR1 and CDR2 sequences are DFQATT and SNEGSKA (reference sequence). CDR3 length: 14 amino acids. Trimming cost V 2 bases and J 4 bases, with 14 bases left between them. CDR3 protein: CSARRGGPGETQYF. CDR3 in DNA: TGCAGTGCTAGAAGGGGTGGGCCGGGAGAGACCCAGTACTTC.

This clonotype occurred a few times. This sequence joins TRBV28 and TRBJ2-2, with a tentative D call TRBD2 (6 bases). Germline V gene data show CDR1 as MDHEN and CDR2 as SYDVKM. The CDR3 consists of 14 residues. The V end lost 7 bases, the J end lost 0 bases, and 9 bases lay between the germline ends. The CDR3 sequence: CASTWGANTGELFF. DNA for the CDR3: TGTGCCAGCACTTGGGGGGCGAACACCGGGGAGCTGTTTTTT.

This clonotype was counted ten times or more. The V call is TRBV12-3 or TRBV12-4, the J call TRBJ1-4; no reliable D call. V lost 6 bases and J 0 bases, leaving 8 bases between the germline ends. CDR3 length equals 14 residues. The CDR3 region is CASRVEATNEKLFF. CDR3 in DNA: TGTGCCAGCAGAGTCGAGGCAACTAATGAAAAACTGTTTTTT.

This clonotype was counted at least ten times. CDR3 in amino acids: CASSFFLGLSWEGPNTEAFF. In nucleotides, the CDR3 is TGTGCCAGCAGTTTTTTCCTCGGCCTTTCGTGGGAGGGTCCGAACACTGAAGCTTTCTTT. The chain combines TRBV28 with TRBJ1-1; D call uncertain. The CDR3 is 20 amino acids. Germline V gives CDR1 MDHEN, CDR2 SYDVKM. V was trimmed by 3 bases and J by 1 base, leaving 27 bases between them.

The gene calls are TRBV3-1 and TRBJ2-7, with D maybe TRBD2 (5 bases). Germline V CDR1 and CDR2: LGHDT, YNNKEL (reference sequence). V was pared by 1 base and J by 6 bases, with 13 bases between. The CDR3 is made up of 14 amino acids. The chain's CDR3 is CASSQGAGVGEQYF. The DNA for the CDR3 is TGTGCCAGCAGCCAAGGGGCGGGCGTAGGCGAGCAGTACTTC.

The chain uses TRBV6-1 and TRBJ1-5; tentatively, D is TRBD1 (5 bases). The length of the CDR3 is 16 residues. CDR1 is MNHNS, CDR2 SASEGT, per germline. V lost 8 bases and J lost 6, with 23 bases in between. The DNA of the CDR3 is TGTGCCAGCTCCTTAGAGCTCCCGGGGCTCGGTCAGCCCCAGCATTTT. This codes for CASSLELPGLGQPQHF.

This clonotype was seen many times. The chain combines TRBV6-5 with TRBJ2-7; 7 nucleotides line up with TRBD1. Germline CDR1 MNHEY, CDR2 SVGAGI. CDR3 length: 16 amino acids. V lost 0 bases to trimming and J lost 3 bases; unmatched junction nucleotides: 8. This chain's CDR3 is CASSYSTTGTVYEQYF. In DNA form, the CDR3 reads TGTGCCAGCAGTTACTCGACCACGGGGACAGTCTACGAGCAGTACTTC.

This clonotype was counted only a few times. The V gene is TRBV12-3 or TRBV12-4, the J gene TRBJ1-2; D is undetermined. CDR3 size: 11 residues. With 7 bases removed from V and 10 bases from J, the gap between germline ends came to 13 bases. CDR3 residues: CASKASNYYTF. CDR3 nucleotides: TGTGCCAGCAAGGCCAGTAACTACTACACCTTC.

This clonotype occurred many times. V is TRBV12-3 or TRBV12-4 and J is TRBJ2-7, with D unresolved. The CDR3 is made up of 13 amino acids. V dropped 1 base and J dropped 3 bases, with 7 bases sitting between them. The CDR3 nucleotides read TGTGCCAGCAGTTTAGGAAGCTACTACGAGCAGTACTTC. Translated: CASSLGSYYEQYF.

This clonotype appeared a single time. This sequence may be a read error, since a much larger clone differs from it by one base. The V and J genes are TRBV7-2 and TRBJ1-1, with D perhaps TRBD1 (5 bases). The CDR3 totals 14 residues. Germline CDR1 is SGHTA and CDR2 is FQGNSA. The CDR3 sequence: CASSFQGMNTEASF. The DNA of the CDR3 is TGTGCCAGCAGCTTCCAGGGCATGAACACTGAAGCTTCCTTT.

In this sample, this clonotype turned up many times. The CDR3 loop is CASRQGAGTEAFF. The CDR3 region has the DNA TGTGCCAGCAGACAGGGGGCTGGCACTGAAGCTTTCTTT. The chain recombines TRBV2 with TRBJ1-1; 9 bases align to TRBD1. The CDR3 is 13 residues long. Germline CDR1 and CDR2: SNHLY and FYNNEI. V lost 6 bases to trimming and J lost 4 bases; unmatched junction nucleotides: 3. The variable domain in full, completed from reference TRBV2 and TRBJ1-1, reads EPEVTQTPSHQVTQMGQEVILRCVPISNHLYFYWYRQILGQKVEFLVSFYNNEISEKSEIFDDQFSVERPDGSNFTLKIRSTKLEDSAMYFCASRQGAGTEAFFGQGTRLTVV.